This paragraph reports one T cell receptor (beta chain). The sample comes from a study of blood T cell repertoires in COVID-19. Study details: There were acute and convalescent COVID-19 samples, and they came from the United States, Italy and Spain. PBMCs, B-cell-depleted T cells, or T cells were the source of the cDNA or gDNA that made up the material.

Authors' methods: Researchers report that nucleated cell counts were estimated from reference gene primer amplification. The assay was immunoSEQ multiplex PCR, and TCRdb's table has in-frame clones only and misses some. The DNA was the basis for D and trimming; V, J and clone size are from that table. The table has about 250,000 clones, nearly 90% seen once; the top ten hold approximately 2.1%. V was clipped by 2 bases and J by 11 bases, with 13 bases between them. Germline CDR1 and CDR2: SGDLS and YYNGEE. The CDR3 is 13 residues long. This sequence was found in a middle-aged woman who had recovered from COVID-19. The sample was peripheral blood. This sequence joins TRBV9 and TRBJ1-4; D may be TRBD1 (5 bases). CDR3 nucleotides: TGTGCCAGCAGCGTGGGTCCGGGGGTCAAACTGTTTTTT. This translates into CASSVGPGVKLFF.